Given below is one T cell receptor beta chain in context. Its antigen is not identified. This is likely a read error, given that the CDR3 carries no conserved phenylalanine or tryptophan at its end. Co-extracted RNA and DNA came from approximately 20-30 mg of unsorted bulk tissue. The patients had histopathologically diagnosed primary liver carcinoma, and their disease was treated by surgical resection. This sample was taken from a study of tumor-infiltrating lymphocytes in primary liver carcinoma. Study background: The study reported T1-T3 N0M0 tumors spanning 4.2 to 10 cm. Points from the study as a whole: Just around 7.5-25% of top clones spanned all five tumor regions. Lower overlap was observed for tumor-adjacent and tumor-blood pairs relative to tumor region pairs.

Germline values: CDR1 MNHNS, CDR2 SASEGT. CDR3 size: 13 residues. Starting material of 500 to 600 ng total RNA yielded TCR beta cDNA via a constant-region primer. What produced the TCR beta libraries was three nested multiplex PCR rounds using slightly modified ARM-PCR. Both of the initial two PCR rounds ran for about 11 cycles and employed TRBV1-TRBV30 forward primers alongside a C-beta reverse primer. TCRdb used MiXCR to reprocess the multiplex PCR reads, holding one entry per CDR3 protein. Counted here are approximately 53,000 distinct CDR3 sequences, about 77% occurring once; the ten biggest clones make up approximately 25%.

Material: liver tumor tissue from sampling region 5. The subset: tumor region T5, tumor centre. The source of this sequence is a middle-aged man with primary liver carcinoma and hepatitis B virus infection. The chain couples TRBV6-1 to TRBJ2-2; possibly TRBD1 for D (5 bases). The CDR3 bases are TGTGCCAGCAAGACAGATAACACCGAGGAGCTGTTTTAT. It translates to CASKTDNTEELFY.